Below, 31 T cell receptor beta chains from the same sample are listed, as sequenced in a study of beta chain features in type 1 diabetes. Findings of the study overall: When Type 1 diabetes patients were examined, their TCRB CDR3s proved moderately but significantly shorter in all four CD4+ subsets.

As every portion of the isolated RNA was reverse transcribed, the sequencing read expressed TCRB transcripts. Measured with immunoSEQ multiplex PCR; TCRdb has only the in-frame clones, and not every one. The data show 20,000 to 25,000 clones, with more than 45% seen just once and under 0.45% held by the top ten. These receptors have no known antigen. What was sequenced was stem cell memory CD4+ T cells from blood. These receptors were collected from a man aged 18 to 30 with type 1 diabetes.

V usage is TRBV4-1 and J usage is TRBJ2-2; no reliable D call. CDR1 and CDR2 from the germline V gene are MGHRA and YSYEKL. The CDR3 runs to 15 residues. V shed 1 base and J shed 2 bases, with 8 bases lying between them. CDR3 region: CASSQALLNTGELFF. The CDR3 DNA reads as TGCGCCAGCAGCCAAGCACTTTTAAACACCGGGGAGCTGTTTTTT.

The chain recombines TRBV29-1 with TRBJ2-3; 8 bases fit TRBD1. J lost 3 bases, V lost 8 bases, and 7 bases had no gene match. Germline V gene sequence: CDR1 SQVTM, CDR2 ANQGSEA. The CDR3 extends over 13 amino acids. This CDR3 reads CSLAGGATDTQYF. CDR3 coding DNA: TGCAGCCTCGCAGGGGGCGCGACAGATACGCAGTATTTT.

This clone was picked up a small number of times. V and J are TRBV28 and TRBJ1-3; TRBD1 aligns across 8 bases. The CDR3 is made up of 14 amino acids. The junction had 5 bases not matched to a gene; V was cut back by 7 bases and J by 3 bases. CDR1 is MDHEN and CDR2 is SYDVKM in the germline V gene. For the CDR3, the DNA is TGTGCCAGCACCAGGACAGGGTATGGAAACACCATATATTTT. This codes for CASTRTGYGNTIYF.

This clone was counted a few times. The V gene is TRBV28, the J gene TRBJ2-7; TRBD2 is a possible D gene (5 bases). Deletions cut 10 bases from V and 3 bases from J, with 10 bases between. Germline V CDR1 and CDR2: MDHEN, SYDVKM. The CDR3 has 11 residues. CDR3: CATAGVYEQYF. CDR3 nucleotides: TGTGCCACGGCCGGGGTCTACGAGCAGTACTTC.

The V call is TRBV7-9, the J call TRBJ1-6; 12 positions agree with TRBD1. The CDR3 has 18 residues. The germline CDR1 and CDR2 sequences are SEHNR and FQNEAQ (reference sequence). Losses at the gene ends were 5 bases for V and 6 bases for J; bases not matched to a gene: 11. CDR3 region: CASSPAGTGGPFNSPLHF. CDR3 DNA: TGTGCCAGCAGCCCAGCCGGGACAGGGGGCCCCTTTAATTCACCCCTCCACTTT. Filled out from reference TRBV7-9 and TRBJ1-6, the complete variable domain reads DTGVSQNPRHKITKRGQNVTFRCDPISEHNRLYWYRQTLGQGPEFLTYFQNEAQLEKSRLLSDRFSAERPKGSFSTLEIQRTEQGDSAMYLCASSPAGTGGPFNSPLHFGNGTRLTVT.

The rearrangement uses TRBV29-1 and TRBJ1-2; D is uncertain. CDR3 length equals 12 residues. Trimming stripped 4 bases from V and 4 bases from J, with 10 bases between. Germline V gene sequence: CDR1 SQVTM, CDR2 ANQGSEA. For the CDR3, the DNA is TGCAGCGTTGGGGGAGATACCTATGGCTACACCTTC. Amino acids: CSVGGDTYGYTF.

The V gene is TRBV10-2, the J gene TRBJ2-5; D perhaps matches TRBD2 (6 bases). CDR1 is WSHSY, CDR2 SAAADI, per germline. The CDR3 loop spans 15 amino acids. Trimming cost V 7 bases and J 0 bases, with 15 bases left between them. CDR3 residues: CASIDGTDYQETQYF. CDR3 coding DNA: TGCGCCAGCATCGACGGGACTGACTACCAAGAGACCCAGTACTTC.

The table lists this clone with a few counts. In DNA, the CDR3 is TGTGCCAGCAGCTCACAGGGGGCTAGTGAGCAGTACTTC. Encoded protein: CASSSQGASEQYF. This rearrangement joins TRBV7-9 to TRBJ2-7; 9 nucleotides match TRBD1. With V trimmed by 4 bases and J by 7 bases, 5 bases remained unmatched. This CDR3 comprises 13 residues. CDR1 is SEHNR and CDR2 is FQNEAQ in the germline V gene (reference sequence).

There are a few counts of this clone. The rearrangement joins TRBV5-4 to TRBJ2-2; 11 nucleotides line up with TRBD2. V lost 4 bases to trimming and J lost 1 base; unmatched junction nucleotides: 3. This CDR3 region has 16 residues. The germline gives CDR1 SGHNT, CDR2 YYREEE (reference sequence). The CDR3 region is CASSPGLAGNTGELFF. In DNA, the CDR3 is TGTGCCAGCAGCCCCGGACTAGCGGGGAACACCGGGGAGCTGTTTTTT.

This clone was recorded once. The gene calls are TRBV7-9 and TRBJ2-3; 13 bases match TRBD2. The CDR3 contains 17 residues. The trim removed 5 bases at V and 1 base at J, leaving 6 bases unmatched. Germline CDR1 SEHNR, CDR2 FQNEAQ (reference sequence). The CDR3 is CASSPSGTSGGTDTQYF. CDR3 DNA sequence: TGTGCCAGCAGCCCATCCGGGACTAGCGGGGGCACAGATACGCAGTATTTT.

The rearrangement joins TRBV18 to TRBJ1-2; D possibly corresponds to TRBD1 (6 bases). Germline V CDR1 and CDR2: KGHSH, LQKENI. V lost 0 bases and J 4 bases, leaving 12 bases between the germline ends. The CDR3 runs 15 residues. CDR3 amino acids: CASSPPRAGAYGYTF. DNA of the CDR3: TGTGCCAGCTCACCACCGCGCGCAGGGGCCTATGGCTACACCTTC.

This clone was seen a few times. CDR3 coding DNA: TGCGCCAGCAGCCAAGATTCAGGGGATACGCAGTATTTT. As protein: CASSQDSGDTQYF. This chain connects TRBV4-3 to TRBJ2-3; D is possibly TRBD1 (5 bases). This CDR3 region has 13 residues. Germline assignment: CDR1 LGHNA and CDR2 YSLEER. Trimming took 0 bases from V and 6 from J, leaving 7 bases between them.

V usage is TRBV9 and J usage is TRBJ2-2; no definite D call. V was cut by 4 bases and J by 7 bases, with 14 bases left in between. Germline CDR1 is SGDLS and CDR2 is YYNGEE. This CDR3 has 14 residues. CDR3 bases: TGTGCCAGCAGCTTTCAGGCCCAACGCGGGGAGCTGTTTTTT. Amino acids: CASSFQAQRGELFF.

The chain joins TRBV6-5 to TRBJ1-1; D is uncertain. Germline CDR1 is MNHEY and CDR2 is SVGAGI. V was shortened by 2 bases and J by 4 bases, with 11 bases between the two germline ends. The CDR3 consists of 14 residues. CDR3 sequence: CASSYVAGSTEAFF. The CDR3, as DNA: TGTGCCAGCAGTTACGTCGCTGGGAGCACTGAAGCTTTCTTT.

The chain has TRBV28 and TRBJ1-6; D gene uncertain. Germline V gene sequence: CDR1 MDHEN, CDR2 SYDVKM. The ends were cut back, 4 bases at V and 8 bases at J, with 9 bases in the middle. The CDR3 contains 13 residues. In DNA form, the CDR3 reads TGTGCCAGCAGTTCGGGGTCGGATTCACCCCTCCACTTT. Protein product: CASSSGSDSPLHF.

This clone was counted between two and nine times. The DNA of the CDR3 is TGTGCCACCAGCATCCGACAGACAGATACGCAGTATTTT. This sequence encodes CATSIRQTDTQYF. V is TRBV15 and J is TRBJ2-3, with a tentative D call TRBD1 (5 bases). Looked up from germline, CDR1 is LNHNV and CDR2 is YYDKDF (reference sequence). V dropped 4 bases and J dropped 3 bases, with 8 bases sitting between them. This CDR3 has 13 amino acids.

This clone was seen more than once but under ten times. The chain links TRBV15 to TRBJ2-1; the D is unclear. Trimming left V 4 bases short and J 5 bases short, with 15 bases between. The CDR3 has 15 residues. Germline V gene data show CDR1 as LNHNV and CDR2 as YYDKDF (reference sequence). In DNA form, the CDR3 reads TGTGCCACCAGCAACCTTTTTACTCTGGACAATGAGCAGTTCTTC. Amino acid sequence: CATSNLFTLDNEQFF. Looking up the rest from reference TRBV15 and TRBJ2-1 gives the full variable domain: DAMVIQNPRYQVTQFGKPVTLSCSQTLNHNVMYWYQQKSSQAPKLLFHYYDKDFNNEADTPDNFQSRRPNTSFCFLDIRSPGLGDTAMYLCATSNLFTLDNEQFFGPGTRLTVL.

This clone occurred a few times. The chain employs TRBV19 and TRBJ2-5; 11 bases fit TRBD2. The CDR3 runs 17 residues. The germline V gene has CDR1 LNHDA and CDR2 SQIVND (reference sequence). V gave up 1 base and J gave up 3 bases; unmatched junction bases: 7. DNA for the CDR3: TGTGCCAGTAGTATAGTAAACCCGGGACTAGCGGAAGAGACCCAGTACTTC. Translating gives CASSIVNPGLAEETQYF.

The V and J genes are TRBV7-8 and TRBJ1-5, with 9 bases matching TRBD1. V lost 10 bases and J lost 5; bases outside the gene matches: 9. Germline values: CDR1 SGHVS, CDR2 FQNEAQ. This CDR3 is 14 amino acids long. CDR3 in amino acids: CATSRQGVDQPQHF. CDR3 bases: TGTGCCACCTCGCGACAGGGGGTTGATCAGCCCCAGCATTTT.

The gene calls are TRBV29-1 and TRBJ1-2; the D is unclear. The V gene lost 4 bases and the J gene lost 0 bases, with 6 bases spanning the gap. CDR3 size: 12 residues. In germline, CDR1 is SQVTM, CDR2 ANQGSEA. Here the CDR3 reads CSVGSANYGYTF. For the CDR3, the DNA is TGCAGCGTTGGGAGTGCTAACTATGGCTACACCTTC.

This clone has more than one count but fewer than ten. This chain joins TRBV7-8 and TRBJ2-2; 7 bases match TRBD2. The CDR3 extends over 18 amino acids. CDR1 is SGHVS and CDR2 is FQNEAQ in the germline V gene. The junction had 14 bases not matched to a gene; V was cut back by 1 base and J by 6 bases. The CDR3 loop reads CASSLVLGGGTGAGELFF. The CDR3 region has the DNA TGTGCCAGCAGCTTAGTACTTGGCGGGGGAACGGGGGCCGGGGAGCTGTTTTTT.

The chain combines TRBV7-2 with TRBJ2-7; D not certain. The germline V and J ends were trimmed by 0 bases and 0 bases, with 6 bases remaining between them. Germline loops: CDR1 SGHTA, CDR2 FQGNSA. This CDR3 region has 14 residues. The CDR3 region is CASSLAHSSYEQYF. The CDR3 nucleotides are TGTGCCAGCAGCTTAGCCCACAGCTCCTACGAGCAGTACTTC.

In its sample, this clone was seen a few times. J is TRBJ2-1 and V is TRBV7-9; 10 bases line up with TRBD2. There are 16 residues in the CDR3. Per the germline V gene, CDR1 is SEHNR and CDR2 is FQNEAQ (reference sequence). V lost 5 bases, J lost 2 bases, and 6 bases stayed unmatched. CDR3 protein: CASSVAGLATYNEQFF. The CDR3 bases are TGTGCCAGCAGCGTTGCGGGACTAGCGACCTACAATGAGCAGTTCTTC.

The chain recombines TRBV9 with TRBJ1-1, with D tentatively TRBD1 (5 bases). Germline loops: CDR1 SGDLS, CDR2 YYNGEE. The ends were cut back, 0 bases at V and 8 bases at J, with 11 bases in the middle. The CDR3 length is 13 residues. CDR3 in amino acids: CASSVDGGSEAFF. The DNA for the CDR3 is TGTGCCAGCAGCGTAGACGGGGGATCCGAAGCTTTCTTT.

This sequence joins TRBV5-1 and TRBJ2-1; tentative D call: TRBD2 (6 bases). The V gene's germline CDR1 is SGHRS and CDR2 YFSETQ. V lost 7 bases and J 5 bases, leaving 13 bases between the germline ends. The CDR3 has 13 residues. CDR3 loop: CASRLGDNNEQFF. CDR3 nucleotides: TGCGCCAGCCGACTAGGGGATAACAATGAGCAGTTCTTC.

The CDR3 is CASRNRGKLQETQYF. CDR3 coding DNA: TGTGCCAGCAGGAACAGGGGAAAACTCCAAGAGACCCAGTACTTC. The V call is TRBV6-1, the J call TRBJ2-5, with 7 bases lining up with TRBD1. Germline trimming cut 6 bases from V and 1 base from J; bases unmatched to any gene: 8. Germline lookup yields CDR1 MNHNS and CDR2 SASEGT. The CDR3 has 15 residues.

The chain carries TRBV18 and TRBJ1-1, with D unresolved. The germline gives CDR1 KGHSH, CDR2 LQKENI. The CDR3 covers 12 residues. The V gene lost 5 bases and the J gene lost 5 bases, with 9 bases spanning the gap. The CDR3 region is CASSSSQTEAFF. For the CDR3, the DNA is TGTGCCAGCTCATCTTCACAAACTGAAGCTTTCTTT.

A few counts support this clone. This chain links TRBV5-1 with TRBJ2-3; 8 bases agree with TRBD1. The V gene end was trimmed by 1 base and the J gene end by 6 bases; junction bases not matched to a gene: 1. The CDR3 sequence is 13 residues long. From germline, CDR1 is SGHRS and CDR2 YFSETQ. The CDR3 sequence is CASSLRQGDTQYF. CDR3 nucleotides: TGCGCCAGCAGCTTGCGACAGGGGGATACGCAGTATTTT.

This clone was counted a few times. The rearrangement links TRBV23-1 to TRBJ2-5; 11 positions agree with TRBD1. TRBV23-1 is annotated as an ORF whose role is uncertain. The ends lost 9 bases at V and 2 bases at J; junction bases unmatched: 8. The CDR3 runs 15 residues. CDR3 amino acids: CARIGQGAMQETQYF. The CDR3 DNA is TGCGCCAGAATCGGACAGGGGGCGATGCAAGAGACCCAGTACTTC.

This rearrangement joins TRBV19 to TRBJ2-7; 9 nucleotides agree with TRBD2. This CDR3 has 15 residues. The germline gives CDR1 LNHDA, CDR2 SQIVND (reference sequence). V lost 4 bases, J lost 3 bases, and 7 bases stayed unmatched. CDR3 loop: CASSTGDSGSYEQYF. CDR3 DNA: TGTGCCAGTAGTACAGGGGATAGCGGGAGCTACGAGCAGTACTTC.

CDR3 sequence reads: CASSFLARGEQYF. The CDR3 DNA reads as TGTGCCAGCAGTTTTCTCGCTAGGGGCGAGCAGTACTTC. The genes are TRBV27 and TRBJ2-7; D perhaps matches TRBD1 (5 bases). Germline V lookup: CDR1 MNHEY, CDR2 SMNVEV (reference sequence). This CDR3 region has 13 residues. Deletions cut 3 bases from V and 6 bases from J, with 12 bases between.